This is a list of T cell receptor beta chains from one sample in a study of T cells in Graves' hyperthyroidism and ophthalmopathy. TCRdb used MiXCR to reprocess the multiplex PCR reads, holding one entry per CDR3 protein. The sample records around 600,000 distinct CDR3 sequences, 14% being singletons. Sample: blood. The receptors shown here come from a woman aged 18-29 years with Graves' ophthalmopathy. CDR3s include the opening cysteine and the closing phenylalanine or tryptophan. D genes are given only for firm matches. Clone size, where shown, is once, few, many, or a class for clones that have expanded.

>TRBD2|few|TRBV3-1|TRBJ2-3
CASSTSSGRAGDTQYF
TGTGCCAGCAGCACTTCTAGCGGGAGGGCCGGAGATACGCAGTATTTT
>TRBD1|many|TRBV29-1|TRBJ2-3
CSAVTGGSSTDTQYF
TGCAGCGCAGTAACAGGGGGGTCCAGCACAGATACGCAGTATTTT
>.|.|TRBV5-1|TRBJ2-1
CASSLNRARNEQFF
TGCGCCAGCAGCTTGAACAGGGCCAGGAATGAGCAGTTCTTC
>.|few|TRBV28|TRBJ2-1
CASSFALVQFF
TGTGCCAGCAGTTTCGCCCTCGTGCAGTTCTTC
>.|many|TRBV7-8|TRBJ1-1
CASSLRRVLLRRDTEAFF
TGTGCCAGCAGCTTAAGAAGGGTACTCCTTAGACGTGACACTGAAGCTTTCTTT
>.|many|TRBV20-1|TRBJ2-4
CSASGPLKAKNIQYF
TGCAGTGCGTCGGGACCACTGAAAGCCAAAAACATTCAGTACTTC
>TRBD1|many|TRBV7-2|TRBJ2-5
CASSSTRGETQYF
TGTGCCAGCAGCTCGACCAGGGGGGAGACCCAGTACTTC
>.|many|TRBV7-3|TRBJ2-7
CASSIQGGGSYEQYF
TGTGCCAGCAGCATCCAGGGGGGGGGCTCCTACGAGCAGTACTTC
>.|.|TRBV6-5|TRBJ2-3
CASSYQHSDTQYF
TGTGCCAGCAGTTATCAGCATTCAGATACGCAGTATTTT
>TRBD1|many|TRBV6-5|TRBJ2-7
CASSYGQGAPYEQYF
TGTGCCAGCAGTTACGGACAGGGGGCTCCCTACGAGCAGTACTTC
>.|many|TRBV11-2|TRBJ2-4
CASSLGGIGNIQYF
TGTGCCAGCAGCTTAGGAGGGATAGGGAACATTCAGTACTTC
>TRBD1|.|TRBV11-3|TRBJ2-7
CASSSWTGGMEEQYF
TGTGCCAGCAGCTCTTGGACAGGGGGCATGGAGGAGCAGTACTTC
>.|many|TRBV24-1|TRBJ1-2
CATSPGTNYGYTF
TGTGCCACCTCCCCTGGGACTAACTATGGCTACACCTTC
>.|few|TRBV9|TRBJ2-2
CASSATANTGELFF
TGTGCCAGCTCCGCCACGGCGAACACCGGGGAGCTGTTTTTT
>.|many|TRBV12-3/TRBV12-4|TRBJ2-5
CASSLFAGSVSRETQYF
TGTGCCAGCAGTTTATTTGCAGGGTCGGTTTCTCGGGAGACCCAGTACTTC
>.|few|TRBV19|TRBJ1-2
CASSMTRPASGYTF
TGTGCCAGTAGTATGACCCGGCCAGCGTCTGGCTACACCTTC
>.|.|TRBV2|TRBJ2-1
CASRTGATNEQFF
TGTGCCAGCAGAACGGGAGCAACAAATGAGCAGTTCTTC
>TRBD2|many|TRBV28|TRBJ2-1
CASTAGVTYNEQFF
TGTGCCAGCACTGCGGGAGTGACCTACAATGAGCAGTTCTTC
>.|.|TRBV11-2|TRBJ2-7
CASSFGGGRFYEQYF
TGTGCCAGCAGCTTTGGGGGCGGGAGATTCTACGAGCAGTACTTC
>TRBD2|.|TRBV28|TRBJ2-2
CASRGLAGGRGNTGELFF
TGTGCCAGCAGGGGACTAGCGGGAGGCCGGGGGAACACCGGGGAGCTGTTTTTT
>.|few|TRBV6-1|TRBJ2-7
CASSDYRMSSYEQYF
TGTGCCAGCAGTGACTACAGGATGAGCTCCTACGAGCAGTACTTC
>TRBD2|many|TRBV7-3|TRBJ2-1
CASSKTSGMSYNEQFF
TGTGCCAGCAGCAAAACTAGCGGGATGAGCTACAATGAGCAGTTCTTC
>TRBD1|.|TRBV9|TRBJ1-2
CASSPPFGQGVRYGYTF
TGTGCCAGCAGCCCCCCCTTCGGGCAGGGGGTTCGCTATGGCTACACCTTC
>.|few|TRBV11-2|TRBJ1-6
CASSRDSIAAYNSPLHF
TGTGCCAGCAGCCGCGACTCCATAGCGGCCTATAATTCACCCCTCCACTTT
>TRBD2|many|TRBV7-9|TRBJ2-1
CASRTWTSGSLGNEQFF
TGTGCCAGCAGAACCTGGACTAGCGGGAGCCTGGGGAATGAGCAGTTCTTC
>.|.|TRBV19|TRBJ2-7
CASSPWGVVDEQYF
TGTGCCAGTAGTCCCTGGGGGGTAGTAGACGAGCAGTACTTC
>TRBD2|.|TRBV6-1|TRBJ2-4
CASSAGGWGIGKNIQYF
TGTGCCAGCAGTGCGGGAGGCTGGGGGATCGGGAAAAACATTCAGTACTTC
>.|.|TRBV7-6|TRBJ1-3
CASSLEAWSSGNTIYF
TGTGCCAGCAGCTTAGAGGCTTGGAGCTCTGGAAACACCATATATTTT
>TRBD1|many|TRBV12-3/TRBV12-4|TRBJ2-7
CASSATGYEQYF
TGTGCCAGCAGTGCGACAGGGTACGAGCAGTACTTC
>.|few|TRBV19|TRBJ1-3
CASSMSGLDTIYF
TGTGCCAGTAGTATGTCAGGGCTCGACACCATATATTTT
>.|few|TRBV7-2|TRBJ1-4
CASSSTLSQLFF
TGTGCCAGCAGTTCGACCCTATCTCAACTGTTTTTT
>TRBD2|.|TRBV19|TRBJ2-1
CASSTGGGSYNEQFF
TGTGCCAGTAGTACCGGGGGGGGATCCTACAATGAGCAGTTCTTC
>.|.|TRBV7-3|TRBJ2-7
CASSLIGTQQYF
TGTGCCAGCAGCTTAATCGGGACCCAGCAGTACTTC
>.|many|TRBV5-1|TRBJ1-3
CASSPTGSGNTIYF
TGCGCCAGCAGCCCGACGGGCTCTGGAAACACCATATATTTT
>.|many|TRBV7-9|TRBJ2-1
CASSGRYNEQFF
TGTGCCAGCAGCGGCCGATACAATGAGCAGTTCTTC
>.|many|TRBV3-1|TRBJ1-4
CASSQDAQGMGKLFF
TGTGCCAGCAGCCAAGATGCACAGGGAATGGGAAAACTGTTTTTT
>.|many|TRBV12-3/TRBV12-4|TRBJ2-3
CASSPRRIGSTDTQYF
TGTGCCAGCAGTCCACGCCGTATAGGAAGCACAGATACGCAGTATTTT
>TRBD1|many|TRBV6-1|TRBJ2-7
CASGYRGQGPYEQYF
TGTGCCAGCGGGTATCGGGGACAGGGGCCCTACGAGCAGTACTTC
>TRBD2|few|TRBV24-1|TRBJ2-1
CATGEGPFSYNEQFF
TGTGCCACCGGGGAGGGTCCCTTCTCCTACAATGAGCAGTTCTTC
>.|many|TRBV9|TRBJ2-3
CASSVSGGGTDTQYF
TGTGCCAGCAGCGTATCGGGCGGTGGGACAGATACGCAGTATTTT
>.|few|TRBV15|TRBJ1-2
CATSRRTEPTDGYTF
TGTGCCACCAGCAGGCGGACAGAGCCTACGGATGGCTACACCTTC
>.|many|TRBV30|TRBJ2-1
CAWSVGGRGVEQFF
TGTGCCTGGAGTGTAGGGGGCCGGGGGGTTGAGCAGTTCTTC
>TRBD1|few|TRBV20-1|TRBJ1-2
CSAIQGANYGYTF
TGCAGTGCTATACAGGGGGCCAACTATGGCTACACCTTC
>.|.|TRBV12-5|TRBJ2-7
CASGLVLTQGGYEQYF
TGTGCTAGTGGTTTGGTACTAACCCAGGGTGGGTACGAGCAGTACTTC
>.|many|TRBV18|TRBJ1-4
CASSPPAPGNEKLFF
TGTGCCAGCTCACCACCGGCCCCAGGGAATGAAAAACTGTTTTTT
>.|many|TRBV2|TRBJ2-7
CASTRGGGPYEQYF
TGTGCCAGCACCCGAGGAGGGGGTCCCTACGAGCAGTACTTC
>.|many|TRBV5-1|TRBJ2-7
CASSFEMEQYF
TGCGCCAGCAGCTTCGAAATGGAGCAGTACTTC
>.|many|TRBV6-2/TRBV6-3|TRBJ2-7
CASSFGPDYEQYF
TGTGCCAGCAGTTTCGGACCAGACTACGAGCAGTACTTC
>.|.|TRBV10-3|TRBJ2-5
CAISRTAQETQYF
TGTGCCATCAGCAGGACAGCCCAAGAGACCCAGTACTTC
>.|many|TRBV3-1|TRBJ2-5
CASSARTRQETQYF
TGTGCCAGCAGCGCCCGGACCCGTCAAGAGACCCAGTACTTC
>.|few|TRBV7-9|TRBJ2-1
CASSLASAGMGYEQFF
TGTGCCAGCAGCTTAGCATCCGCAGGTATGGGCTATGAGCAGTTCTTC
>.|.|TRBV15|TRBJ1-2
CATSTESLYGYTF
TGTGCCACCAGCACGGAAAGCCTCTATGGCTACACCTTC
>TRBD1|few|TRBV18|TRBJ2-7
CASSPPFGLGGRNYEQYF
TGTGCCAGCTCACCACCGTTCGGCCTAGGGGGCCGTAACTACGAGCAGTACTTC
>.|few|TRBV15|TRBJ1-5
CATSRDGQGSNQPQHF
TGTGCCACCAGCAGAGACGGGCAGGGGAGTAATCAGCCCCAGCATTTT
>.|many|TRBV24-1|TRBJ2-1
CATSDLDSPHEQFF
TGTGCCACCAGTGATTTGGACAGTCCCCATGAGCAGTTCTTC
>.|many|TRBV10-3|TRBJ2-1
CAINPRVGSGTGEQFF
TGTGCCATCAATCCACGCGTGGGTAGCGGGACAGGAGAGCAGTTCTTC
>.|few|TRBV12-3/TRBV12-4|TRBJ2-1
CASSFVPGIRGGDEQFF
TGTGCCAGCAGTTTCGTCCCGGGTATCAGAGGGGGGGATGAGCAGTTCTTC
>.|few|TRBV28|TRBJ2-6
CASSLWTFSGANVLTF
TGTGCCAGCAGTTTATGGACCTTCTCTGGGGCCAACGTCCTGACTTTC
>.|.|TRBV7-3|TRBJ2-4
CASSLNSEGHLYF
TGTGCCAGCAGCTTAAATTCAGAGGGACATTTGTACTTC
>.|many|TRBV27|TRBJ2-5
CASSISGWETQYF
TGTGCCAGCAGTATATCCGGGTGGGAGACCCAGTACTTC